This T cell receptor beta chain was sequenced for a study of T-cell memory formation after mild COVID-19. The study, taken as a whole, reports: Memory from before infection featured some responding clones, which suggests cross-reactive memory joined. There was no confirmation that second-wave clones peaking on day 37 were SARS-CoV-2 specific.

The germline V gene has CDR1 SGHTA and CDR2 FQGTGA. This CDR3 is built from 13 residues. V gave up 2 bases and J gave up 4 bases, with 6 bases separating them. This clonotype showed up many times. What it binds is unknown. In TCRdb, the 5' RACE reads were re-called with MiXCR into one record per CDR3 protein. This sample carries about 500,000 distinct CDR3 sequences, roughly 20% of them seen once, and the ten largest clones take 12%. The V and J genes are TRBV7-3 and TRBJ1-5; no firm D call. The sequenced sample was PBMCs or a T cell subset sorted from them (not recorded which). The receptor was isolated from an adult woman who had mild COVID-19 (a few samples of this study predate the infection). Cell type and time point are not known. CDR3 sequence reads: CASSLGLNQPQHF. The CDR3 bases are TGTGCCAGCAGCTTAGGTCTAAATCAGCCCCAGCATTTT.